Each of the 16 T cell receptor beta chains below was sequenced from the same sample in a study of T cells in Graves' hyperthyroidism and ophthalmopathy. It was RNA transcripts that yielded the amplified TCR beta CDR3 regions. First-round RT-PCR with HTBI primers amplified the TCR CDR3 region. TCRdb reanalysed the multiplex PCR reads using MiXCR and keeps one entry per CDR3 protein. The repertoire holds about 710,000 distinct CDR3 sequences, with roughly 15% as singletons. Input material: blood. These receptors all stem from a man aged 18 to 29 with Graves' hyperthyroidism.

This clonotype was seen ten or more times. The chain employs TRBV7-9 and TRBJ2-5, with unresolved D. Germline CDR1 and CDR2: SEHNR and FQNEAQ (reference sequence). Deletions cut 3 bases from V and 5 bases from J, with 19 bases between. CDR3 length: 16 residues. CDR3 sequence reads: CASSLGIQSFVETQYF. The DNA of the CDR3 is TGTGCCAGCAGCTTGGGGATACAGAGCTTCGTGGAGACCCAGTACTTC.

This clonotype was seen at least ten times. V is TRBV7-9 and J is TRBJ2-7, with D unclear. The CDR3 length is 11 residues. CDR1 and CDR2 from the germline V gene are SEHNR and FQNEAQ (reference sequence). V was cut by 5 bases and J by 3 bases, with 5 bases left in between. Written as DNA, the CDR3 is TGTGCCAGCAGCCGTTACTACGAGCAGTACTTC. This gives the protein CASSRYYEQYF.

V is TRBV9 and J is TRBJ1-4; the match to TRBD1 covers 7 bases. The CDR3 extends over 15 amino acids. Germline V lookup: CDR1 SGDLS, CDR2 YYNGEE. After removal of 0 bases from V and 5 bases from J, the junction contained 4 bases not matched to a gene. DNA for the CDR3: TGTGCCAGCAGCGTAGGGACAGGCTTAAATGAAAAACTGTTTTTT. As protein: CASSVGTGLNEKLFF.

This clonotype was counted at least ten times. This chain uses TRBV28 with TRBJ2-1; 7 bases are shared with TRBD2. Trimming at V came to 6 bases and at J to 2 bases, leaving 7 bases not matched to a gene. CDR3 size: 15 residues. CDR1 MDHEN and CDR2 SYDVKM come from the germline V gene. CDR3 amino acids: CASRSSGSTYNEQFF. The CDR3 DNA is TGTGCCAGCAGGTCTAGCGGAAGTACCTACAATGAGCAGTTCTTC.

This clonotype was observed many times. This sequence joins TRBV7-2 and TRBJ1-1; D is unclear. The CDR3 covers 12 residues. V was cut by 5 bases and J by 11 bases, with 15 bases left in between. Per the germline V gene, CDR1 is SGHTA and CDR2 is FQGNSA. The CDR3 here is CASSPGDLNAFF. CDR3 coding DNA: TGTGCCAGCAGCCCGGGTGACCTGAACGCTTTCTTT. Complete variable domain (other parts from reference TRBV7-2 and TRBJ1-1): GAGVSQSPSNKVTEKGKDVELRCDPISGHTALYWYRQSLGQGLEFLIYFQGNSAPDKSGLPSDRFSAERTGGSVSTLTIQRTQQEDSAVYLCASSPGDLNAFFGQGTRLTVV.

This clonotype was detected ten times or more. The rearrangement joins TRBV3-1 to TRBJ2-7, with D perhaps matching TRBD1 (6 bases). The CDR3 loop spans 14 amino acids. The V gene lost 5 bases and the J gene lost 4 bases, with 15 bases spanning the gap. Per the germline V gene, CDR1 is LGHDT and CDR2 is YNNKEL (reference sequence). This chain's CDR3 is CASSGVGQPYEQYF. The DNA of the CDR3 is TGTGCCAGCAGCGGAGTAGGACAGCCTTACGAGCAGTACTTC.

The sample holds many counts of this clonotype. This chain connects TRBV6-2 or TRBV6-3 to TRBJ1-1; D unclear. CDR3 size: 15 residues. The ends were cut back, 5 bases at V and 0 bases at J, with 13 bases in the middle. CDR1 is MNHEY and CDR2 is SVGEGT in the germline V gene. CDR3 amino acids: CASSLPGFMNTEAFF. Written as DNA, the CDR3 is TGTGCCAGCAGTCTTCCAGGTTTCATGAACACTGAAGCTTTCTTT.

The J gene is TRBJ2-3, the V gene TRBV20-1; D not resolved. V was trimmed by 0 bases and J by 2 bases, leaving 3 bases between them. The CDR3 contains 12 residues. Germline V gene data show CDR1 as DFQATT and CDR2 as SNEGSKA (reference sequence). The CDR3: CSARETTDTQYF. The CDR3 DNA reads TGCAGTGCTAGAGAGACCACAGATACGCAGTATTTT.

Only one count was recorded for this clonotype. The CDR3 does not close with the conserved phenylalanine or tryptophan, likely indicating a read error. The V gene is TRBV4-3, the J gene TRBJ2-3; no clear D gene. Germline V gene sequence: CDR1 LGHNA, CDR2 YSLEER. The V and J ends lost 0 bases and 0 bases respectively, with 10 bases between them. This CDR3 is built from 16 residues. CDR3 loop: CASSQEAKRSTDTQYL. CDR3 in DNA: TGCGCCAGCAGCCAAGAAGCAAAGCGAAGCACAGATACGCAGTATCTT.

The chain's CDR3 is CASSLWGAGGGYNEQFF. DNA of the CDR3: TGTGCCAGCAGCTTATGGGGAGCGGGGGGCGGCTACAATGAGCAGTTCTTC. The rearrangement links TRBV7-3 to TRBJ2-1; 9 bases are a match to TRBD2. Trimming removed 2 bases from V and 3 bases from J; junction bases left unmatched: 8. This CDR3 contains 17 residues. Germline V CDR1 and CDR2: SGHTA, FQGTGA.

The table lists this clonotype with a few counts. J is TRBJ1-2 and V is TRBV2; 7 bases match TRBD1. The CDR3 extends over 13 amino acids. V shed 6 bases and J 6 bases; nucleotides not matched to a gene: 7. Per the germline V gene, CDR1 is SNHLY and CDR2 is FYNNEI. The CDR3 spells CASRGQVLDGYTF. CDR3 sequence (DNA): TGTGCCAGCAGAGGACAGGTTTTGGATGGCTACACCTTC. The whole variable domain, filled in from reference TRBV2 and TRBJ1-2, reads EPEVTQTPSHQVTQMGQEVILRCVPISNHLYFYWYRQILGQKVEFLVSFYNNEISEKSEIFDDQFSVERPDGSNFTLKIRSTKLEDSAMYFCASRGQVLDGYTFGSGTRLTVV.

This clonotype was picked up a small number of times. J is TRBJ2-7 and V is TRBV10-3; D could derive from TRBD1 or TRBD2 (5 bases each). This CDR3 comprises 13 residues. Trimming took off 7 bases at V and 3 bases at J, with 13 bases between the two ends. In germline, CDR1 is ENHRY, CDR2 SYGVKD. The CDR3 coding sequence is TGTGCCATCATGGCAGGGACGAACTACGAGCAGTACTTC. Translating it yields CAIMAGTNYEQYF.

The CDR3 loop reads CASSLAVSGAPYEQYF. DNA for the CDR3: TGTGCCAGCAGCTTAGCGGTGTCGGGCGCCCCGTACGAGCAGTACTTC. This chain joins TRBV7-2 and TRBJ2-7; unclear D gene. The V gene lost 0 bases and the J gene lost 4 bases, with 16 bases spanning the gap. Germline V CDR1 and CDR2: SGHTA, FQGNSA. The CDR3 extends over 16 amino acids. The whole variable domain, remainder taken from reference TRBV7-2 and TRBJ2-7, is GAGVSQSPSNKVTEKGKDVELRCDPISGHTALYWYRQSLGQGLEFLIYFQGNSAPDKSGLPSDRFSAERTGGSVSTLTIQRTQQEDSAVYLCASSLAVSGAPYEQYFGPGTRLTVT.

This clonotype has ten or more counts. This sequence joins TRBV18 and TRBJ2-7, with D tentatively TRBD1 (6 bases). Trimming stripped 3 bases from V and 1 base from J, with 13 bases between. CDR3 length equals 15 residues. Looked up from germline, CDR1 is KGHSH and CDR2 is LQKENI. The CDR3 sequence is CASSPQQGGSYEQYF. CDR3 bases: TGTGCCAGCTCACCGCAACAGGGTGGGTCCTACGAGCAGTACTTC.

This clonotype was counted many times. The chain has TRBV7-8 and TRBJ2-1; D perhaps matches TRBD1 (6 bases). V was cut by 3 bases and J by 0 bases, with 9 bases left in between. There are 15 residues in the CDR3. Germline lookup yields CDR1 SGHVS and CDR2 FQNEAQ. The CDR3 DNA follows: TGTGCCAGCAGCTTTACAGGGACCTCCTACAATGAGCAGTTCTTC. Residues: CASSFTGTSYNEQFF.

V and J are TRBV19 and TRBJ1-6, with 7 bases identical to TRBD1. The CDR3 runs to 17 residues. The germline V gene encodes CDR1 LNHDA and CDR2 SQIVND (reference sequence). The ends lost 6 bases at V and 0 bases at J; junction bases unmatched: 8. CDR3 nucleotide sequence: TGTGCCAGTAGACAGGGACAGTCGAGCTCCTATAATTCACCCCTCCACTTT. Its protein is CASRQGQSSSYNSPLHF. Variable domain in full (rest from reference TRBV19 and TRBJ1-6): DGGITQSPKYLFRKEGQNVTLSCEQNLNHDAMYWYRQDPGQGLRLIYYSQIVNDFQKGDIAEGYSVSREKKESFPLTVTSAQKNPTAFYLCASRQGQSSSYNSPLHFGNGTRLTVT.